Presented here are 19 T cell receptor beta chains from one specimen sequenced in a study of blood T cells in healthy people across ages. A second about 6 to 12 cycle PCR used barcoded and J-beta primers. TCRdb itself ran the 5' RACE reads through MiXCR, one entry per CDR3 protein. The sample consists of 700,000 to 850,000 distinct CDR3 sequences, about 55% of them appearing once. Sequenced sample: blood. The receptor set was obtained from a man older than 75 in good health.

This clonotype was found once. The V and J genes are TRBV6-2 or TRBV6-3 and TRBJ2-1, with TRBD2 matching over 8 bases. V trimming: 6 bases; J trimming: 4 bases; junction bases outside the gene matches: 8. The CDR3 sequence is 15 residues long. Germline V CDR1 and CDR2: MNHEY, SVGEGT. The CDR3 DNA is TGTGCCAGCAGACTCTCGGGGGGGCAATACAATGAGCAGTTCTTC. It encodes CASRLSGGQYNEQFF.

A single count supports this clonotype. Here the CDR3 reads CASSIGQVEQFF. The CDR3 bases are TGCGCCAGCAGCATAGGACAAGTTGAGCAGTTCTTC. The chain links TRBV5-1 to TRBJ2-1; TRBD1 might be the D (5 bases). V was trimmed by 4 bases and J by 9 bases, leaving 11 bases between them. The CDR3 totals 12 residues. The germline V gene has CDR1 SGHRS and CDR2 YFSETQ.

Of note for this clonotype: The germline gene is not matched at one end of the junction; a read error may be the cause. The J gene is TRBJ2-1, the V gene TRBV5-1; the D gene is possibly TRBD2 (5 bases). The length of the CDR3 is 15 residues. Per the germline V gene, CDR1 is SGHRS and CDR2 is YFSETQ. The CDR3 region has the DNA TGTGCCAGTAGCCTTACTAGTGTGTCCTACAATGAGCAGTTCTTC. Its translation: CASSLTSVSYNEQFF. Together with reference TRBV5-1 and TRBJ2-1, the CDR3 gives the full variable domain: KAGVTQTPRYLIKTRGQQVTLSCSPISGHRSVSWYQQTPGQGLQFLFEYFSETQRNKGNFPGRFSGRQFSNSRSEMNVSTLELGDSALYLCASSLTSVSYNEQFFGPGTRLTVL.

The CDR3 DNA follows: TGTGCCATCAGGGGGGTTATTAGCTACGAGCAGTACTTC. Translating gives CAIRGVISYEQYF. This rearrangement joins TRBV10-3 to TRBJ2-7; TRBD1 or TRBD2 may be the D gene (5 bases each). Germline assignment: CDR1 ENHRY and CDR2 SYGVKD. Trimming removed 6 bases from V and 3 bases from J, with 12 bases in between. The CDR3 is 13 amino acids.

This sequence joins TRBV4-1 and TRBJ1-1; D might be TRBD1 (6 bases). V lost 3 bases and J lost 3, with 17 bases in between. CDR3 length equals 16 residues. From germline, CDR1 is MGHRA and CDR2 YSYEKL. For the CDR3, the DNA is TGCGCCAGCAGCCAGCAGGGGTTACTTGGGGACACTGAAGCTTTCTTT. Translating it yields CASSQQGLLGDTEAFF.

V and J are TRBV24-1 and TRBJ2-1; 8 bases fit TRBD1. The CDR3 is 18 residues long. Germline V CDR1 and CDR2: KGHDR, SFDVKD. V dropped 2 bases and J dropped 4; count of bases not matched to a gene: 12. Here the CDR3 reads CATSDSLGQATSYNEQFF. CDR3 coding DNA: TGTGCCACCAGTGATTCCCTGGGACAGGCGACGTCTTACAATGAGCAGTTCTTC.

The rearrangement joins TRBV7-2 to TRBJ2-7; TRBD2 matches at 11 bases. Gene TRBJ2-1 matches the end of the DNA better, so the J call may be wrong. Germline V gives CDR1 SGHTA, CDR2 FQGNSA. CDR3 length equals 16 residues. CDR3: CASSLAGTSGHDEQFF. The CDR3 nucleotides read TGTGCCAGCAGCTTAGCTGGGACTAGCGGCCACGATGAGCAGTTCTTC.

The chain links TRBV25-1 to TRBJ1-2; no clear D. The germline CDR1 and CDR2 sequences are MGHDK and SYGVNS. V lost 0 bases to trimming and J lost 4 bases, with 12 bases between them. CDR3 length equals 15 residues. CDR3 DNA: TGTGCCAGCAGTGAATATGGCAGAGACATCTATGGCTACACCTTC. Protein sequence: CASSEYGRDIYGYTF.

The chain carries TRBV7-2 and TRBJ2-7; D unclear. The ends were cut back, 5 bases at V and 0 bases at J, with 11 bases in the middle. This CDR3 has 14 amino acids. Per the germline V gene, CDR1 is SGHTA and CDR2 is FQGNSA. CDR3 protein: CASSRMASSYEQYF. CDR3 in DNA: TGTGCCAGCAGCCGGATGGCAAGCTCCTACGAGCAGTACTTC. Based on the CDR3 plus reference TRBV7-2 and TRBJ2-7, the full variable domain is GAGVSQSPSNKVTEKGKDVELRCDPISGHTALYWYRQSLGQGLEFLIYFQGNSAPDKSGLPSDRFSAERTGGSVSTLTIQRTQQEDSAVYLCASSRMASSYEQYFGPGTRLTVT.

The chain is built from TRBV5-4 and TRBJ1-2; D not certain. The CDR3 loop spans 14 amino acids. Germline lookup yields CDR1 SGHNT and CDR2 YYREEE (reference sequence). V was trimmed by 0 bases and J by 5 bases, leaving 11 bases between them. The CDR3 here is CASSLESDGYGYTF. The CDR3 coding sequence is TGTGCCAGCAGCTTGGAAAGTGATGGTTATGGCTACACCTTC.

This clonotype was seen only a few times. This sequence joins TRBV2 and TRBJ2-3; D may correspond to TRBD1 or TRBD2 (5 bases each). Germline CDR1 reads SNHLY; CDR2 reads FYNNEI. The CDR3 covers 12 residues. V gave up 1 base and J gave up 14 bases, with 13 bases separating them. The CDR3 coding sequence is TGTGCCAGCAGTGAAGGAGCCGGGGCCGCGTATTTT. Amino acid sequence: CASSEGAGAAYF.

The chain carries TRBV5-1 and TRBJ2-3; D unresolved. Trimming stripped 4 bases from V and 14 bases from J, with 20 bases between. There are 13 residues in the CDR3. Germline assignment: CDR1 SGHRS and CDR2 YFSETQ. The CDR3 DNA sequence: TGCGCCAGCAGCCCCCTGGGTGGGCTAGGCGCGTATTTT. It specifies CASSPLGGLGAYF.

The chain employs TRBV6-6 and TRBJ2-1; D unclear. The end of the DNA aligns better with TRBJ2-7, so the J call may be wrong. The CDR3 spans 13 residues. Germline values: CDR1 MNHNY, CDR2 SVGAGI (reference sequence). The CDR3 protein is CASSSRGYNEQYF. CDR3 coding DNA: TGTGCCAGCAGCTCCCGAGGTTACAATGAGCAGTACTTC.

This clonotype was counted at least ten times. The chain has TRBV30 and TRBJ2-7, with 8 bases matching TRBD2. From germline, CDR1 is GTSNPN and CDR2 SVGIG (reference sequence). This CDR3 region has 14 residues. V shed 0 bases and J 3 bases; nucleotides not matched to a gene: 4. CDR3 nucleotide sequence: TGTGCCTGGAGTGTGGCTAGCGGGTTCTACGAGCAGTACTTC. This sequence encodes CAWSVASGFYEQYF.

The chain recombines TRBV29-1 with TRBJ2-2, with a weak D call TRBD1 (7 bases). In germline, CDR1 is SQVTM, CDR2 ANQGSEA. CDR3 length: 15 residues. V lost 6 bases to trimming and J lost 0 bases, with 14 bases between them. The CDR3 DNA reads TGCAGCGTCGCTGGGGGGACAGCGAACACCGGGGAGCTGTTTTTT. Encoded protein: CSVAGGTANTGELFF.

The CDR3 region has the DNA TGTGCCAGCAGTGGCCAGAGGGACAGTAAACGCACAGATACGCAGTATTTT. Translation gives CASSGQRDSKRTDTQYF. The chain combines TRBV2 with TRBJ2-3; 7 nucleotides line up with TRBD1. The CDR3 length is 17 residues. In germline, CDR1 is SNHLY, CDR2 FYNNEI. The J segment lost 1 base and the V segment lost 4 bases, leaving 11 bases of the junction unmatched.

V usage is TRBV5-1 and J usage is TRBJ2-7; 9 nucleotides match TRBD2. This CDR3 region has 14 residues. V gave up 4 bases and J gave up 6 bases; unmatched junction bases: 8. Germline V gives CDR1 SGHRS, CDR2 YFSETQ. CDR3 DNA: TGCGCCAGCAGCACGGGACTAGCTTATCGCGAGCAGTACTTC. Its protein product is CASSTGLAYREQYF.

The chain uses TRBV5-4 and TRBJ2-4; 7 bases line up with TRBD1. The V gene end was trimmed by 3 bases and the J gene end by 6 bases; junction bases not matched to a gene: 6. This CDR3 comprises 14 residues. CDR1 SGHNT and CDR2 YYREEE come from the germline V gene (reference sequence). In nucleotides, the CDR3 is TGTGCCAGCAGCTCCCGGGACAGCCTAAACATTCAGTACTTC. It is translated as CASSSRDSLNIQYF. The full variable domain, in which reference TRBV5-4 and TRBJ2-4 provide the parts outside the CDR3, is ETGVTQSPTHLIKTRGQQVTLRCSSQSGHNTVSWYQQALGQGPQFIFQYYREEENGRGNFPPRFSGLQFPNYSSELNVNALELDDSALYLCASSSRDSLNIQYFGAGTRLSVL.

This clonotype was detected a few times. The chain joins TRBV6-1 to TRBJ2-4; D unclear. The CDR3 is 14 residues long. Trimming stripped 6 bases from V and 8 bases from J, with 17 bases between. The germline V gene has CDR1 MNHNS and CDR2 SASEGT. CDR3 sequence reads: CASRPNWLLYIQYF. CDR3 sequence (DNA): TGTGCCAGCAGGCCGAACTGGCTCTTATACATTCAGTACTTC.